Following are 32 T cell receptor beta chains from one sample sequenced in a study of blood T cell repertoires in COVID-19. TCRdb's copy holds only in-frame clones and misses some; the assay was immunoSEQ multiplex PCR. The sample records 180,000 or so clones, about 88% being singletons. Material: peripheral blood. These receptors all stem from a young man with acute or convalescent COVID-19.

The genes are TRBV13 and TRBJ2-5; perhaps TRBD1 as D (6 bases). Trimming stripped 1 base from V and 5 bases from J, with 11 bases between. This CDR3 region has 14 residues. CDR1 and CDR2 from the germline V gene are PRHDT and FYEKMQ (reference sequence). CDR3 sequence reads: CASSLVQGTETQYF. CDR3 nucleotides: TGTGCCAGCAGCTTAGTACAGGGTACGGAGACCCAGTACTTC. Variable domain in full (rest from reference TRBV13 and TRBJ2-5): AAGVIQSPRHLIKEKRETATLKCYPIPRHDTVYWYQQGPGQDPQFLISFYEKMQSDKGSIPDRFSAQQFSDYHSELNMSSLELGDSALYFCASSLVQGTETQYFGPGTRLLVL.

The gene calls are TRBV7-9 and TRBJ2-5, with TRBD2 matching 10 bases. CDR3 length: 15 amino acids. Trimming cost V 0 bases and J 5 bases; bases outside gene matches: 3. From germline, CDR1 is SEHNR and CDR2 FQNEAQ (reference sequence). The CDR3 coding sequence is TGTGCCAGCAGCTTAGCCAGCGGGGGGGTGGAGACCCAGTACTTC. Translation: CASSLASGGVETQYF.

With respect to this clone: At the DNA level, this CDR3 is encoded by other sequences in the same sample as well. This chain joins TRBV5-1 and TRBJ2-1; D is unresolved. The CDR3 runs 14 residues. Germline lookup yields CDR1 SGHRS and CDR2 YFSETQ. V lost 0 bases, J lost 2 bases, and 6 bases lay in between. This CDR3 is CASSLGLTYNEQFF. The CDR3 region has the DNA TGCGCCAGCAGCTTGGGTCTAACCTACAATGAGCAGTTCTTC.

The rearrangement joins TRBV6-5 to TRBJ1-6; D is ambiguous. The CDR3 loop spans 15 amino acids. Germline V gives CDR1 MNHEY, CDR2 SVGAGI. Trimming cost V 7 bases and J 9 bases, with 19 bases left between them. Here the CDR3 reads CASTSMEGFPSPLHF. In DNA, the CDR3 is TGTGCCAGCACTTCTATGGAGGGATTTCCTTCACCCCTCCACTTT.

The chain recombines TRBV5-5 with TRBJ2-2; D uncertain. Germline V gene lookup returns CDR1 SGHKS and CDR2 YYEKEE (reference sequence). The length of the CDR3 is 16 residues. V gave up 2 bases and J gave up 4 bases, with 15 bases separating them. CDR3 bases: TGTGCCAGCAGCTTATTGTCCAGGCCCTCCACCGGGGAGCTGTTTTTT. Its translation: CASSLLSRPSTGELFF. The variable domain in full, completed from reference TRBV5-5 and TRBJ2-2, reads DAGVTQSPTHLIKTRGQQVTLRCSPISGHKSVSWYQQVLGQGPQFIFQYYEKEERGRGNFPDRFSARQFPNYSSELNVNALLLGDSALYLCASSLLSRPSTGELFFGEGSRLTVL.

This clone was found a few times. The chain employs TRBV2 and TRBJ2-4; 7 positions agree with TRBD2. V was clipped by 3 bases and J by 0 bases; unmatched bases: 2. The CDR3 runs to 15 residues. Germline V gene lookup returns CDR1 SNHLY and CDR2 FYNNEI. This chain's CDR3 is CASSEGREAKNIQYF. The CDR3 bases are TGTGCCAGCAGTGAGGGGAGGGAAGCCAAAAACATTCAGTACTTC.

CDR3 in amino acids: CASSPPIRDSRYNEQFF. In DNA form, the CDR3 reads TGTGCCAGCTCACCACCTATCCGGGACAGCCGATACAATGAGCAGTTCTTC. The gene calls are TRBV18 and TRBJ2-1; TRBD1 matches at 7 bases. Looked up from germline, CDR1 is KGHSH and CDR2 is LQKENI. V lost 0 bases and J lost 4; bases outside the gene matches: 9. The CDR3 is 17 amino acids.

The chain uses TRBV5-8 and TRBJ1-4; D unresolved. The germline V gene encodes CDR1 SGHTS and CDR2 YDEGEE. The length of the CDR3 is 15 residues. The germline V and J ends were trimmed by 3 bases and 4 bases, with 13 bases remaining between them. DNA for the CDR3: TGTGCCAGCAGCTCCCAAGGAGGGTTTAATGAAAAACTGTTTTTT. It codes for CASSSQGGFNEKLFF. The variable domain in full, with the rest retrieved from reference TRBV5-8 and TRBJ1-4, is EAGVTQSPTHLIKTRGQQATLRCSPISGHTSVYWYQQALGLGLQFLLWYDEGEERNRGNFPPRFSGRQFPNYSSELNVNALELEDSALYLCASSSQGGFNEKLFFGSGTQLSVL.

This chain connects TRBV29-1 to TRBJ2-7, with TRBD2 matching over 14 bases. The CDR3 covers 14 residues. Trimming took 4 bases from V and 5 from J; bases not matched to a gene: 4. The V gene's germline CDR1 is SQVTM and CDR2 ANQGSEA. Written as DNA, the CDR3 is TGCAGCGTTGCCGGGACTAGCGGGGGACACGAGCAGTACTTC. This translates into CSVAGTSGGHEQYF.

The V gene is TRBV6-2 or TRBV6-3, the J gene TRBJ2-5; D not resolved. The V end lost 3 bases, the J end lost 5 bases, and 4 bases lay between the germline ends. The CDR3 contains 11 residues. The germline gives CDR1 MNHEY, CDR2 SVGEGT. The CDR3 reads CASSYYETQYF. The CDR3 nucleotides are TGTGCCAGCAGTTATTATGAGACCCAGTACTTC.

The gene calls are TRBV6-5 and TRBJ1-1, with TRBD1 as a possible D gene (6 bases). This CDR3 region has 16 residues. With 2 bases removed from V and 2 bases from J, the gap between germline ends came to 15 bases. Looked up from germline, CDR1 is MNHEY and CDR2 is SVGAGI. CDR3 protein: CASSYLRDTINTEAFF. The CDR3 bases are TGTGCCAGCAGTTACCTCCGGGACACAATAAACACTGAAGCTTTCTTT.

The rearrangement uses TRBV19 and TRBJ1-5; perhaps TRBD1 as D (6 bases). Germline lookup yields CDR1 LNHDA and CDR2 SQIVND (reference sequence). The V and J ends lost 3 bases and 2 bases respectively, with 8 bases between them. The CDR3 totals 14 residues. CDR3 nucleotide sequence: TGTGCCAGTAGTATGACAGGAGGCAATCAGCCCCAGCATTTT. Its protein is CASSMTGGNQPQHF.

This clone was observed once. The chain couples TRBV27 to TRBJ1-6; a possible D gene is TRBD1 (5 bases). This CDR3 contains 14 residues. V was clipped by 5 bases and J by 4 bases, with 9 bases between them. Germline CDR1 reads MNHEY; CDR2 reads SMNVEV (reference sequence). In nucleotides, the CDR3 is TGTGCCAGCAGTCGGCAGGGATATAATTCACCCCTCCACTTT. The encoded protein is CASSRQGYNSPLHF.

The chain joins TRBV19 to TRBJ2-1, with D tentatively TRBD2 (6 bases). The CDR3 has 14 amino acids. From germline, CDR1 is LNHDA and CDR2 SQIVND (reference sequence). The germline V and J ends were trimmed by 3 bases and 8 bases, with 14 bases remaining between them. The DNA for the CDR3 is TGTGCCAGTAGTATTGGTGGAGGGACCGATGAGCAGTTCTTC. It encodes CASSIGGGTDEQFF.

The chain has TRBV7-9 and TRBJ1-2, with 10 bases matching TRBD1. The CDR3 extends over 14 amino acids. V was pared by 4 bases and J by 6 bases, with 5 bases of the junction left unmatched. Germline CDR1 and CDR2: SEHNR and FQNEAQ (reference sequence). Here the CDR3 DNA reads TGTGCCAGCAGCTCGCGACAGGGGGCGGATGGCTACACCTTC. Protein product: CASSSRQGADGYTF. Together with reference TRBV7-9 and TRBJ1-2, the CDR3 gives the full variable domain: DTGVSQNPRHKITKRGQNVTFRCDPISEHNRLYWYRQTLGQGPEFLTYFQNEAQLEKSRLLSDRFSAERPKGSFSTLEIQRTEQGDSAMYLCASSSRQGADGYTFGSGTRLTVV.

The V call is TRBV6-5, the J call TRBJ1-2; 10 nucleotides line up with TRBD1. V was clipped by 6 bases and J by 4 bases; unmatched bases: 5. The CDR3 is 14 amino acids. Germline-derived CDR1 and CDR2 are MNHEY and SVGAGI. The CDR3 protein is CASSPWTGGYGYTF. The CDR3 nucleotides read TGTGCCAGCAGCCCCTGGACAGGGGGCTATGGCTACACCTTC.

The chain couples TRBV11-2 to TRBJ1-1; D gene uncertain. The CDR3 contains 16 residues. Per the germline V gene, CDR1 is SGHAT and CDR2 is FQNNGV. V lost 5 bases to trimming and J lost 0 bases, with 16 bases between them. The CDR3 region has the DNA TGTGCCAGCAGCGCCCCTGGTCACAGACTGAACACTGAAGCTTTCTTT. Translating it yields CASSAPGHRLNTEAFF.

The V and J genes are TRBV18 and TRBJ1-1, with 8 bases identical to TRBD1. V shed 5 bases, J shed 6 bases, and the junction held 5 bases outside the gene matches. Per the germline V gene, CDR1 is KGHSH and CDR2 is LQKENI. CDR3 length: 13 amino acids. CDR3 bases: TGTGCCAGCTCAAATACAGGGGGACCTGAAGCTTTCTTT. Encoded protein: CASSNTGGPEAFF.

This chain joins TRBV7-8 and TRBJ1-1; 8 bases fit TRBD1. The CDR3 extends over 16 amino acids. CDR1 and CDR2 from the germline V gene are SGHVS and FQNEAQ. V shed 0 bases and J 0 bases; nucleotides not matched to a gene: 3. The DNA for the CDR3 is TGTGCCAGCAGCTTAGCCCAGGGGGCCTTGAACACTGAAGCTTTCTTT. This sequence encodes CASSLAQGALNTEAFF. The variable domain in full, completed from reference TRBV7-8 and TRBJ1-1, reads GAGVSQSPRYKVAKRGQDVALRCDPISGHVSLFWYQQALGQGPEFLTYFQNEAQLDKSGLPSDRFFAERPEGSVSTLKIQRTQQEDSAVYLCASSLAQGALNTEAFFGQGTRLTVV.

The chain employs TRBV29-1 and TRBJ2-5; TRBD1 matches 7 bases. V gave up 3 bases and J gave up 4 bases; unmatched junction bases: 5. This CDR3 comprises 13 residues. Germline V lookup: CDR1 SQVTM, CDR2 ANQGSEA. This CDR3 is CSVDLPGGETQYF. The CDR3, as DNA: TGCAGCGTTGATCTACCAGGGGGAGAGACCCAGTACTTC.

The rearrangement uses TRBV5-3 and TRBJ1-5, with D maybe TRBD1 (5 bases). TRBV5-3 is marked as an open reading frame, function uncertain. V was shortened by 4 bases and J by 4 bases, with 12 bases between the two germline ends. The CDR3 sequence is 14 residues long. CDR3 region: CARSHAGGNQPQHF. The CDR3 coding sequence is TGTGCCAGAAGCCACGCGGGGGGGAATCAGCCCCAGCATTTT.

This chain links TRBV7-9 with TRBJ2-7; 8 bases agree with TRBD1. The CDR3 extends over 14 amino acids. Trimming cost V 2 bases and J 6 bases; bases outside gene matches: 6. The germline gives CDR1 SEHNR, CDR2 FQNEAQ (reference sequence). CDR3: CASSLNPDRGEQYF. The CDR3 DNA is TGTGCCAGCAGCTTAAATCCCGACAGGGGCGAGCAGTACTTC.

The table lists this clone with a few counts. CDR3 sequence (DNA): TGTGCCAGCAGTATGACAGGGTCTGGAAACACCATATATTTT. It specifies CASSMTGSGNTIYF. This chain uses TRBV6-1 with TRBJ1-3; 7 nucleotides align to TRBD1. Germline V gene lookup returns CDR1 MNHNS and CDR2 SASEGT. The CDR3 totals 14 residues. V trimming: 5 bases; J trimming: 1 base; junction bases outside the gene matches: 2.

This sequence joins TRBV6-6 and TRBJ2-7, with 11 bases that match TRBD1. This CDR3 is 15 amino acids long. Looked up from germline, CDR1 is MNHNY and CDR2 is SVGAGI (reference sequence). Trimming cost V 7 bases and J 1 base; bases outside gene matches: 6. The chain's CDR3 is CASIAGTGGSYEQYV. The CDR3 nucleotides read TGTGCCAGCATTGCCGGGACAGGGGGTTCCTACGAGCAGTACGTC.

As DNA, the CDR3 is TGTGCCAGCAGCCTTGGGAACAGGGCAACAGATACGCAGTATTTT. Translation: CASSLGNRATDTQYF. The chain is built from TRBV7-3 and TRBJ2-3, with D perhaps matching TRBD1 (6 bases). Germline lookup yields CDR1 SGHTA and CDR2 FQGTGA. The CDR3 extends over 15 amino acids. V was shortened by 5 bases and J by 3 bases, with 15 bases between the two germline ends.

V gene TRBV28 combines with J gene TRBJ1-2, with 7 bases identical to TRBD1. The ends lost 4 bases at V and 6 bases at J; junction bases unmatched: 5. CDR1 and CDR2 (germline): MDHEN, SYDVKM. This CDR3 is 13 amino acids long. CDR3 DNA sequence: TGTGCCAGCAGTTCACACAGGGGCGATGGCTACACCTTC. Translation gives CASSSHRGDGYTF.

The chain has TRBV5-1 and TRBJ1-1; maybe TRBD1 (6 bases). The CDR3 sequence is 17 residues long. Deletions cut 0 bases from V and 0 bases from J, with 15 bases between. Germline V lookup: CDR1 SGHRS, CDR2 YFSETQ. The CDR3 DNA is TGCGCCAGCAGCTTGGAACAGGGCACATACATGAACACTGAAGCTTTCTTT. Its translation: CASSLEQGTYMNTEAFF. The full variable domain, rest sourced from reference TRBV5-1 and TRBJ1-1, is KAGVTQTPRYLIKTRGQQVTLSCSPISGHRSVSWYQQTPGQGLQFLFEYFSETQRNKGNFPGRFSGRQFSNSRSEMNVSTLELGDSALYLCASSLEQGTYMNTEAFFGQGTRLTVV.

The chain carries TRBV29-1 and TRBJ1-1; TRBD1 aligns across 7 bases. Germline lookup yields CDR1 SQVTM and CDR2 ANQGSEA. The trim removed 6 bases at V and 4 bases at J, leaving 5 bases unmatched. This CDR3 has 12 residues. CDR3 loop: CSVAGGFTEAFF. CDR3 bases: TGCAGCGTGGCAGGGGGTTTCACTGAAGCTTTCTTT.

This clone appeared a single time. This chain connects TRBV5-1 to TRBJ2-1, with 8 bases fitting TRBD2. The J segment lost 3 bases and the V segment lost 4 bases, leaving 9 bases of the junction unmatched. There are 16 residues in the CDR3. CDR1 SGHRS and CDR2 YFSETQ come from the germline V gene. The DNA for the CDR3 is TGCGCCAGCAGCCCGGGGGCGGGGGGCCGCTACAATGAGCAGTTCTTC. Protein sequence: CASSPGAGGRYNEQFF.

This chain connects TRBV30 to TRBJ1-1, with D possibly matching TRBD1 (6 bases). Germline V CDR1 and CDR2: GTSNPN, SVGIG (reference sequence). The V end was cut by 4 bases, the J end by 6 bases, with 15 bases between. The CDR3 contains 13 residues. The CDR3 protein is CAWTAGVGAEAFF. The CDR3, as DNA: TGTGCCTGGACGGCAGGGGTTGGAGCTGAAGCTTTCTTT.

J is TRBJ1-4 and V is TRBV28; D is unresolved. Trimming took off 7 bases at V and 7 bases at J, with 13 bases between the two ends. Germline CDR1 and CDR2: MDHEN and SYDVKM. The CDR3 sequence is 13 residues long. CDR3 region: CASNQRASEKLFF. CDR3 bases: TGTGCCAGCAACCAGAGGGCCAGTGAAAAACTGTTTTTT.

V gene TRBV7-9 combines with J gene TRBJ2-1; 7 bases map to TRBD1. CDR1 is SEHNR and CDR2 is FQNEAQ in the germline V gene (reference sequence). The CDR3 contains 17 residues. V was clipped by 2 bases and J by 0 bases; unmatched bases: 7. The CDR3 protein is CASSLPGGYGSYNEQFF. The CDR3 bases are TGTGCCAGCAGCTTACCAGGGGGTTATGGCTCCTACAATGAGCAGTTCTTC.